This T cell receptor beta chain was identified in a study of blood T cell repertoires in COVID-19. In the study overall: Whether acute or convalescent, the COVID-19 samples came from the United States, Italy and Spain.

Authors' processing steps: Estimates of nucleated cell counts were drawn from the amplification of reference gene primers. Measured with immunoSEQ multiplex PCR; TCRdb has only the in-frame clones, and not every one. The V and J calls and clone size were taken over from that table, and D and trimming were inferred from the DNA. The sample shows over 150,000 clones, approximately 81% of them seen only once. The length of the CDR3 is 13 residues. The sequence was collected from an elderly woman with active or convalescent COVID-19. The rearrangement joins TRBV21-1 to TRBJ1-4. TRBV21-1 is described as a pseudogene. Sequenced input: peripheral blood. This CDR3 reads CASSKGRVEKLFF. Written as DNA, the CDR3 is TGTGCCAGCAGCAAAGGGCGGGTTGAAAAACTGTTTTTT.